The source of this TCR beta chain is a study of shared clonotypes between healthy human individuals. The V segment lost 7 bases and the J segment 6 bases; nucleotides outside the gene matches: 12. Germline V CDR1 and CDR2: MDHEN, SYDVKM. This CDR3 spans 16 amino acids. Libraries were prepared by immunoSEQ multiplex PCR; TCRdb keeps only in-frame clonotypes and omits some of them. Seen here are 450,000 to 700,000 clones, just under 97% observed once, and the top ten hold around 0.097%. The naive CD8 fraction comprised CD45RO-negative cells positively selected for CCR7 and excluded terminally differentiated effector memory CD45RA+ cells.

This receptor was obtained from a woman in her thirties in good health. The sequenced sample was naive CD8+ T cells sorted from blood. This chain links TRBV28 with TRBJ2-2; 9 bases are shared with TRBD2. CDR3 sequence (DNA): TGTGCCAGCACAATGAATAGCGGGAGTCGTTCCGGGGAGCTGTTTTTT. Amino acid sequence: CASTMNSGSRSGELFF. The variable domain in full, with the rest retrieved from reference TRBV28 and TRBJ2-2, is DVKVTQSSRYLVKRTGEKVFLECVQDMDHENMFWYRQDPGLGLRLIYFSYDVKMKEKGDIPEGYSVSREKKERFSLILESASTNQTSMYLCASTMNSGSRSGELFFGEGSRLTVL.